The 18 T cell receptor beta chains given below trace back to one sample, sequenced in a study of beta chain features in type 1 diabetes. Study results and limitations: There was a moderate but significant shortening of TCRB CDR3s in all four CD4+ subsets of Type 1 diabetes patients.

Antigen specificity for these receptors is unknown. Expressed TCRB transcripts were sequenced because the entire RNA isolate underwent reverse transcription. Clones were read by immunoSEQ multiplex PCR, and TCRdb kept only the in-frame ones, dropping some. The table records about 160,000 clones, more than 60% of them present only once. Source material: naive CD4+ T cells from blood. The receptors derive from a man aged 30-40 years with type 1 diabetes.

V usage is TRBV2 and J usage is TRBJ2-5, with D tentatively TRBD2 (6 bases). Germline CDR1 and CDR2: SNHLY and FYNNEI. Deletions cut 2 bases from V and 7 bases from J, with 17 bases between. The CDR3 extends over 15 amino acids. CDR3 nucleotide sequence: TGTGCCAGCAGTGAAATGGGGACTCCCTTTGGGACCCAGTACTTC. Encoded protein: CASSEMGTPFGTQYF.

This clone was picked up a small number of times. This chain joins TRBV4-3 and TRBJ2-5; 8 nucleotides agree with TRBD1. Germline assignment: CDR1 LGHNA and CDR2 YSLEER. Trimming cost V 4 bases and J 1 base; bases outside gene matches: 2. This CDR3 has 14 residues. The CDR3 coding sequence is TGCGCCAGCAGCCTAGGGACAGGCCAAGAGACCCAGTACTTC. Protein product: CASSLGTGQETQYF.

This chain joins TRBV7-2 and TRBJ2-5, with 8 bases identical to TRBD1. Germline CDR1 is SGHTA and CDR2 is FQGNSA. J gave up 9 bases and V 4 bases, and 10 bases lay outside the gene matches. The CDR3 is 14 amino acids. The CDR3 sequence is CASSSGQGPLAQYF. The CDR3 DNA sequence: TGTGCCAGCAGCTCAGGACAGGGCCCCCTTGCCCAGTACTTC.

The chain uses TRBV13 and TRBJ1-2, with 7 bases that match TRBD1. The CDR3 extends over 16 amino acids. Looked up from germline, CDR1 is PRHDT and CDR2 is FYEKMQ (reference sequence). With 4 bases clipped from V and 4 bases from J, the junction kept 12 bases outside the gene matches. Here the CDR3 DNA reads TGTGCCAGCAGCTCCCGACAGGGACGGGCCTCCTATGGCTACACCTTC. Protein: CASSSRQGRASYGYTF.

The gene calls are TRBV29-1 and TRBJ2-5, with a tentative D call TRBD1 (5 bases). The germline CDR1 and CDR2 sequences are SQVTM and ANQGSEA. V dropped 4 bases and J dropped 3 bases, with 9 bases sitting between them. The length of the CDR3 is 12 residues. CDR3 DNA sequence: TGCAGCGTTGGACAGATAGAAGAGACCCAGTACTTC. Translating it yields CSVGQIEETQYF. The variable domain in full, completed from reference TRBV29-1 and TRBJ2-5, reads SAVISQKPSRDICQRGTSLTIQCQVDSQVTMMFWYRQQPGQSLTLIATANQGSEATYESGFVIDKFPISRPNLTFSTLTVSNMSPEDSSIYLCSVGQIEETQYFGPGTRLLVL.

The chain carries TRBV10-3 and TRBJ1-6; D not resolved. CDR3 size: 13 residues. Germline CDR1 ENHRY, CDR2 SYGVKD. The V gene lost 6 bases and the J gene lost 9 bases, with 12 bases spanning the gap. The CDR3 bases are TGTGCCATCAGGGGTCCAGAGGGTTCACCCCTCCACTTT. The encoded protein is CAIRGPEGSPLHF.

The chain combines TRBV7-2 with TRBJ2-1; no definite D call. In germline, CDR1 is SGHTA, CDR2 FQGNSA. V was shortened by 2 bases and J by 0 bases, with 17 bases between the two germline ends. The CDR3 has 18 amino acids. Here the CDR3 reads CASSLRRQGPSSYNEQFF. The DNA of the CDR3 is TGTGCCAGCAGCTTACGAAGACAAGGGCCGAGCTCCTACAATGAGCAGTTCTTC.

The chain joins TRBV30 to TRBJ2-7; possible D gene TRBD1, 6 bases. Germline assignment: CDR1 GTSNPN and CDR2 SVGIG (reference sequence). The CDR3 has 11 residues. Trimming took off 2 bases at V and 9 bases at J, with 11 bases between the two ends. CDR3 amino acids: CAWSLQDRQYF. CDR3 in DNA: TGTGCCTGGAGTTTACAGGACAGGCAGTACTTC.

The chain couples TRBV7-9 to TRBJ2-7; D gene uncertain. The V and J ends lost 8 bases and 3 bases respectively, with 11 bases between them. The CDR3 has 12 amino acids. Germline CDR1 reads SEHNR; CDR2 reads FQNEAQ (reference sequence). Here the CDR3 DNA reads TGTGCCAGCGGGGTAGATCTCTACGAGCAGTACTTC. As protein: CASGVDLYEQYF. The variable domain in full, completed from reference TRBV7-9 and TRBJ2-7, reads DTGVSQNPRHKITKRGQNVTFRCDPISEHNRLYWYRQTLGQGPEFLTYFQNEAQLEKSRLLSDRFSAERPKGSFSTLEIQRTEQGDSAMYLCASGVDLYEQYFGPGTRLTVT.

The chain combines TRBV27 with TRBJ2-4; D gene ambiguous. With 3 bases removed from V and 7 bases from J, the gap between germline ends came to 16 bases. Germline lookup yields CDR1 MNHEY and CDR2 SMNVEV (reference sequence). This CDR3 comprises 15 residues. CDR3 amino acids: CASSFRISNRNIQYF. The CDR3 nucleotides read TGTGCCAGCAGTTTCCGGATCTCCAACCGGAACATTCAGTACTTC.

V gene TRBV7-9 combines with J gene TRBJ1-1; TRBD1 might be the D (6 bases). Germline CDR1 is SEHNR and CDR2 is FQNEAQ (reference sequence). V shed 5 bases and J shed 0 bases, with 10 bases lying between them. The CDR3 consists of 14 residues. CDR3 amino acids: CASSVDRVNTEAFF. The CDR3 DNA reads TGTGCCAGCAGCGTGGACAGAGTGAACACTGAAGCTTTCTTT.

The chain uses TRBV13 and TRBJ2-3; either TRBD1 or TRBD2 may supply D (6 bases each). The germline CDR1 and CDR2 sequences are PRHDT and FYEKMQ (reference sequence). V lost 3 bases, J lost 7 bases, and 23 bases lay in between. This CDR3 is built from 17 residues. The CDR3: CASSFKWLSGGANTQYF. As DNA, the CDR3 is TGTGCCAGCAGCTTTAAGTGGCTCTCCGGGGGCGCAAATACGCAGTATTTT.

This sequence joins TRBV29-1 and TRBJ2-5, with TRBD1 identical over 8 bases. The trim removed 7 bases at V and 4 bases at J, leaving 8 bases unmatched. Germline V gene lookup returns CDR1 SQVTM and CDR2 ANQGSEA. This CDR3 contains 13 residues. CDR3: CSAQRGTGETQYF. CDR3 nucleotide sequence: TGCAGCGCCCAGAGGGGGACAGGAGAGACCCAGTACTTC.

This chain links TRBV11-3 with TRBJ2-3; 7 bases are a match to TRBD2. The CDR3 runs to 15 residues. Trimming took 5 bases from V and 0 from J; bases not matched to a gene: 5. Germline CDR1 is SGHNT and CDR2 is YENEEA. CDR3 DNA: TGTGCCAGCAGCGCGCGGGGGAAAAGCACAGATACGCAGTATTTT. It codes for CASSARGKSTDTQYF. The variable domain in full, completed from reference TRBV11-3 and TRBJ2-3, reads EAGVVQSPRYKIIEKKQPVAFWCNPISGHNTLYWYLQNLGQGPELLIRYENEEAVDDSQLPKDRFSAERLKGVDSTLKIQPAELGDSAVYLCASSARGKSTDTQYFGPGTRLTVL.

The V and J genes are TRBV27 and TRBJ2-4; D is unclear. From germline, CDR1 is MNHEY and CDR2 SMNVEV (reference sequence). V lost 2 bases to trimming and J lost 2 bases, with 10 bases between them. The CDR3 length is 15 residues. The CDR3 region is CASSLIDGTKNIQYF. CDR3 nucleotide sequence: TGTGCCAGCAGTTTAATAGACGGAACCAAAAACATTCAGTACTTC.

This clone has more than one count but fewer than ten. V is TRBV4-3 and J is TRBJ2-1; 7 bases are shared with TRBD2. The CDR3 is 15 residues long. Germline V CDR1 and CDR2: LGHNA, YSLEER. V shed 0 bases, J shed 9 bases, and the junction held 8 bases outside the gene matches. The CDR3 reads CASSQEGRGFAEQFF. For the CDR3, the DNA is TGCGCCAGCAGCCAAGAAGGGCGGGGGTTTGCTGAGCAGTTCTTC.

The chain employs TRBV21-1 and TRBJ2-3; TRBD1, as called in the table, went unchecked against the DNA. TRBV21-1 is recorded as a pseudogene. The CDR3 has 14 amino acids. The CDR3 sequence: CASSKVGTGFKQYF. In nucleotides, the CDR3 is TGTGCCAGCAGCAAAGTGGGGACAGGGTTTAAGCAGTATTTT.

This chain links TRBV7-9 with TRBJ2-7; D not resolved. The CDR3 is 11 amino acids. The germline V gene encodes CDR1 SEHNR and CDR2 FQNEAQ (reference sequence). V lost 1 base, J lost 6 bases, and 4 bases lay in between. For the CDR3, the DNA is TGTGCCAGCAGCTTAGATCGCGAGCAGTACTTC. Protein: CASSLDREQYF.